This TCR beta chain emerged from a study of cytomegalovirus exposure and HLA in healthy donors. As for the study in general: Later analysis reported that the roughly 110 validation repertoires shared the platform of the roughly 700 first-cohort repertoires. Study conclusions and caveats: The study recorded some 160 TCR beta chains that were cytomegalovirus-associated. For cytomegalovirus status, the classifier reportedly gave diagnoses with high specificity and sensitivity. Most TCRs appeared rarely, but some public TCRs recurred in many donors.

The table came from immunoSEQ multiplex PCR; TCRdb's copy has only in-frame clones and leaves some out. The sample has 100,000 to 150,000 clones, 90% to 96% seen once; the top ten hold about 1.7%. A remark on this clone: Antigen specificity is unknown.

Germline-derived CDR1 and CDR2 are SGHKS and YYEKEE (reference sequence). J lost 0 bases, V lost 2 bases, and 3 bases had no gene match. The CDR3 consists of 18 residues. The source of this sequence is a young man in good health and CMV-seronegative. This sequence joins TRBV5-5 and TRBJ2-6, with TRBD1 identical over 12 bases. Source material: PBMCs. The CDR3 region is CASSFRDRGPSGANVLTF. The CDR3 region has the DNA TGTGCCAGCAGCTTCCGGGACAGGGGGCCCTCTGGGGCCAACGTCCTGACTTTC.